Presented here are 26 T cell receptor beta chains from one specimen sequenced in a study of cytomegalovirus exposure and HLA in healthy donors. TCRdb's copy holds only in-frame clones and misses some; the assay was immunoSEQ multiplex PCR. Of fewer than 400,000 clones detected, nearly 90% appear once; the ten largest clones hold around 0.96%. The specimen sequenced was PBMCs. The receptor set was obtained from a man aged 25 to 40 in good health and CMV-seronegative.

The CDR3 DNA follows: TGTGCCTGGAGTGTAGGAGGGGCAGATACGCAGTATTTT. This gives the protein CAWSVGGADTQYF. V usage is TRBV30 and J usage is TRBJ2-3, with D possibly TRBD2 on 6 matching bases. The CDR3 is 13 residues long. The V end was cut by 0 bases, the J end by 4 bases, with 8 bases between. The germline CDR1 and CDR2 sequences are GTSNPN and SVGIG (reference sequence).

This clone was found once. The chain is built from TRBV2 and TRBJ1-2; 11 nucleotides line up with TRBD1. The CDR3 runs to 14 residues. Germline CDR1 reads SNHLY; CDR2 reads FYNNEI. V shed 6 bases and J 4 bases; nucleotides not matched to a gene: 4. CDR3 nucleotide sequence: TGTGCCAGCAGGGGGACAGGGGGTAGCTATGGCTACACCTTC. Translated: CASRGTGGSYGYTF.

The chain is built from TRBV19 and TRBJ1-2; 8 positions agree with TRBD1. J was trimmed by 8 bases and V by 5 bases; bases with no gene match: 7. CDR1 and CDR2 (germline): LNHDA, SQIVND (reference sequence). CDR3 length equals 13 residues. The CDR3 coding sequence is TGTGCCAGTAGTCCGGACAGGGTAGGCGGCTACACCTTC. It specifies CASSPDRVGGYTF.

This clone has a count of ten or more. The chain joins TRBV6-4 to TRBJ2-1; TRBD2 might be the D (6 bases). Trimming stripped 6 bases from V and 4 bases from J, with 10 bases between. This CDR3 spans 13 amino acids. CDR1 and CDR2 from the germline V gene are MRHNA and SNTAGT. The CDR3 region is CASSTGEYNEQFF. As DNA, the CDR3 is TGTGCCAGCAGCACGGGGGAGTACAATGAGCAGTTCTTC.

The V call is TRBV5-6, the J call TRBJ2-3, with 9 bases matching TRBD2. The V and J ends lost 2 bases and 4 bases, in that order; junction bases with no gene match: 8. The length of the CDR3 is 16 residues. Germline V gene data show CDR1 as SGHDT and CDR2 as YYEEEE. CDR3 residues: CASSFRGGASSDTQYF. The CDR3 region has the DNA TGTGCCAGCAGCTTCCGCGGGGGGGCCAGCTCAGATACGCAGTATTTT.

The chain carries TRBV5-4 and TRBJ2-7; a possible D gene is TRBD2 (7 bases). The CDR3 consists of 15 residues. V lost 1 base and J lost 5, with 16 bases in between. CDR1 is SGHNT and CDR2 is YYREEE in the germline V gene (reference sequence). This CDR3 reads CASSLRGAEFDEQYF. DNA of the CDR3: TGTGCCAGCAGCTTGCGGGGGGCCGAATTCGACGAGCAGTACTTC.

The chain uses TRBV15 and TRBJ1-2, with TRBD1 matching over 7 bases. The CDR3 extends over 13 amino acids. V dropped 5 bases and J dropped 4; count of bases not matched to a gene: 4. The germline V gene encodes CDR1 LNHNV and CDR2 YYDKDF (reference sequence). The CDR3 protein is CATSRQGLYGYTF. The CDR3 DNA follows: TGTGCCACCAGCCGACAGGGTCTCTATGGCTACACCTTC.

This rearrangement joins TRBV25-1 to TRBJ1-1; D call uncertain. Germline values: CDR1 MGHDK, CDR2 SYGVNS. Trimming took off 5 bases at V and 5 bases at J, with 12 bases between the two ends. This CDR3 spans 13 amino acids. The CDR3 is CASSLWGGTEAFF. The CDR3 DNA reads as TGTGCCAGCAGTCTTTGGGGAGGGACTGAAGCTTTCTTT.

This chain connects TRBV5-8 to TRBJ2-3; 8 bases match TRBD1. Germline V CDR1 and CDR2: SGHTS, YDEGEE. Trimming at V came to 0 bases and at J to 4 bases, leaving 4 bases not matched to a gene. The CDR3 contains 15 residues. Here the CDR3 reads CASSLGQGAADTQYF. CDR3 DNA sequence: TGTGCCAGCAGCTTGGGGCAGGGGGCCGCAGATACGCAGTATTTT.

The rearrangement uses TRBV9 and TRBJ2-1, with D perhaps matching TRBD1 (5 bases). Germline assignment: CDR1 SGDLS and CDR2 YYNGEE. The CDR3 is made up of 15 amino acids. Trimming took off 2 bases at V and 4 bases at J, with 13 bases between the two ends. CDR3 nucleotides: TGTGCCAGCAGCGTTCTGTCAGGGTCGTACAATGAGCAGTTCTTC. This sequence encodes CASSVLSGSYNEQFF.

This clone came up once. The chain couples TRBV6-1 to TRBJ1-5; TRBD1 matches at 10 bases. CDR3 length equals 16 residues. CDR1 is MNHNS and CDR2 is SASEGT in the germline V gene. The V and J ends lost 3 bases and 1 base, in that order; junction bases with no gene match: 3. Written as DNA, the CDR3 is TGTGCCAGCAGTGACCCGGGACAGGGGAGCAATCAGCCCCAGCATTTT. Its protein is CASSDPGQGSNQPQHF.

This rearrangement joins TRBV5-8 to TRBJ2-2; D call uncertain. The CDR3 extends over 16 amino acids. From germline, CDR1 is SGHTS and CDR2 YDEGEE. Trimming cost V 3 bases and J 6 bases, with 18 bases left between them. CDR3 protein: CASSSIGGNLAGELFF. The CDR3 DNA is TGTGCCAGCAGCTCCATCGGCGGTAATCTTGCCGGGGAGCTGTTTTTT. Combining the CDR3 with reference TRBV5-8 and TRBJ2-2 gives the whole variable domain EAGVTQSPTHLIKTRGQQATLRCSPISGHTSVYWYQQALGLGLQFLLWYDEGEERNRGNFPPRFSGRQFPNYSSELNVNALELEDSALYLCASSSIGGNLAGELFFGEGSRLTVL.

The chain has TRBV5-1 and TRBJ2-2; D is possibly TRBD1 (5 bases). Between the trimmed V and J ends, which lost 4 bases and 6 bases, there was a span of 13 bases. This CDR3 has 14 amino acids. CDR1 SGHRS and CDR2 YFSETQ come from the germline V gene. DNA for the CDR3: TGCGCCAGCAGCCCCACAGGTGATCCCGGGGAGCTGTTTTTT. Amino acids: CASSPTGDPGELFF.

This clone came up many times. The same CDR3 also results from other DNA sequences found in this sample. The rearrangement joins TRBV5-1 to TRBJ1-5; D call uncertain. Germline lookup yields CDR1 SGHRS and CDR2 YFSETQ. The CDR3 length is 13 residues. Trimming shortened V by 0 bases and J by 4 bases, and 5 bases separated the two germline ends. The CDR3 here is CASSLAGNQPQHF. CDR3 DNA: TGCGCCAGCAGCTTGGCGGGGAATCAGCCCCAGCATTTT.

In this sample, this clone turned up once. The chain recombines TRBV5-6 with TRBJ2-2; D perhaps matches TRBD1 (5 bases). The V end was cut by 2 bases, the J end by 0 bases, with 11 bases between. This CDR3 is built from 16 residues. The germline V gene has CDR1 SGHDT and CDR2 YYEEEE. CDR3 DNA: TGTGCCAGCAGCTTAGGGCAGGACACGAACACCGGGGAGCTGTTTTTT. Translated, it gives CASSLGQDTNTGELFF.

This chain uses TRBV18 with TRBJ2-5; the D is unclear. The V end was cut by 6 bases, the J end by 5 bases, with 13 bases between. CDR3 length: 13 residues. Germline loops: CDR1 KGHSH, CDR2 LQKENI. Here the CDR3 reads CASSPQRSETQYF. DNA of the CDR3: TGTGCCAGCTCCCCTCAGCGATCGGAGACCCAGTACTTC. Full variable domain (remainder filled in from reference TRBV18 and TRBJ2-5): NAGVMQNPRHLVRRRGQEARLRCSPMKGHSHVYWYRQLPEEGLKFMVYLQKENIIDESGMPKERFSAEFPKEGPSILRIQQVVRGDSAAYFCASSPQRSETQYFGPGTRLLVL.

V is TRBV9 and J is TRBJ1-1, with D unclear. The CDR3 runs 12 residues. CDR1 and CDR2 (germline): SGDLS, YYNGEE. V lost 4 bases and J lost 4, with 8 bases in between. CDR3 sequence reads: CASSLEGTEAFF. CDR3 DNA sequence: TGTGCCAGCAGCCTCGAGGGCACTGAAGCTTTCTTT.

This CDR3 is CATRDFSSGNTIYF. The CDR3 bases are TGTGCCACTCGGGACTTCAGCTCTGGAAACACCATATATTTT. The rearrangement links TRBV19 to TRBJ1-3; maybe TRBD1 (5 bases). Per germline, CDR1 LNHDA and CDR2 SQIVND (reference sequence). The CDR3 extends over 14 amino acids. V lost 10 bases to trimming and J lost 0 bases, with 13 bases between them.

The chain links TRBV2 to TRBJ2-7, with D perhaps matching TRBD1 (5 bases). V was cut by 7 bases and J by 1 base, with 14 bases left in between. CDR1 is SNHLY, CDR2 FYNNEI, per germline. This CDR3 contains 14 residues. This CDR3 reads CASTTDILSYEQYF. CDR3 sequence (DNA): TGTGCCAGCACTACGGACATCTTGTCCTACGAGCAGTACTTC.

This chain joins TRBV11-2 and TRBJ2-3; 9 nucleotides match TRBD1. Germline values: CDR1 SGHAT, CDR2 FQNNGV. Losses at the gene ends were 1 base for V and 4 bases for J; bases not matched to a gene: 9. The CDR3 covers 17 residues. The CDR3 region has the DNA TGTGCCAGCAGCTTAGGGGGGGGGACAGGGCGCTCAGATACGCAGTATTTT. Protein: CASSLGGGTGRSDTQYF.

This CDR3 reads CAISGRGGETQYF. The CDR3 bases are TGTGCCATCAGTGGGCGGGGGGGAGAGACCCAGTACTTC. This sequence joins TRBV10-3 and TRBJ2-5; 9 nucleotides match TRBD2. V was clipped by 4 bases and J by 4 bases; unmatched bases: 1. CDR3 length: 13 residues. Per the germline V gene, CDR1 is ENHRY and CDR2 is SYGVKD.

The rearrangement uses TRBV15 and TRBJ2-2; 7 bases align to TRBD1. Germline values: CDR1 LNHNV, CDR2 YYDKDF (reference sequence). The CDR3 length is 15 residues. Trimming removed 0 bases from V and 6 bases from J; junction bases left unmatched: 4. The CDR3 is CATSRERGHAGELFF. Here the CDR3 DNA reads TGTGCCACCAGCAGAGAAAGGGGGCACGCCGGGGAGCTGTTTTTT.

J is TRBJ2-3 and V is TRBV5-1; D is ambiguous. Trimming pared 1 base from V and 5 bases from J, leaving 17 bases between. This CDR3 is 16 amino acids long. Germline loops: CDR1 SGHRS, CDR2 YFSETQ. As DNA, the CDR3 is TGCGCCAGCAGCTTGACTAACTCCCGGGTGGGAGATACGCAGTATTTT. Translated, it gives CASSLTNSRVGDTQYF.

The chain has TRBV5-4 and TRBJ1-1; perhaps TRBD1 as D (6 bases). Trimming cost V 4 bases and J 8 bases, with 12 bases left between them. Germline V gene lookup returns CDR1 SGHNT and CDR2 YYREEE (reference sequence). The CDR3 has 12 residues. CDR3 loop: CASSTTGTEAFF. CDR3 sequence (DNA): TGTGCCAGCAGCACGACCGGGACAGAAGCTTTCTTT.

The V gene is TRBV7-2, the J gene TRBJ2-3; D call uncertain. Trimming removed 5 bases from V and 2 bases from J, with 14 bases in between. Germline assignment: CDR1 SGHTA and CDR2 FQGNSA. The CDR3 covers 15 residues. The CDR3 DNA reads as TGTGCCAGCAGCCTTGGGCTAAGAGACACAGATACGCAGTATTTT. Translation gives CASSLGLRDTDTQYF.

The V gene is TRBV6-1, the J gene TRBJ1-1; D not certain. In germline, CDR1 is MNHNS, CDR2 SASEGT. Trimming left V 2 bases short and J 4 bases short, with 17 bases between. The CDR3 contains 16 residues. The CDR3 nucleotides are TGTGCCAGCAGTGAATATGGTTCACGAGGCGGCACTGAAGCTTTCTTT. The encoded protein is CASSEYGSRGGTEAFF.